The 11 T cell receptor beta chains presented below share a single source sample, sequenced in a study of cytomegalovirus exposure and HLA in healthy donors. PCR amplification relied on 60 Vbeta primers (plus 13 Jbeta primers). Repertoires were generated with immunoSEQ multiplex PCR, while TCRdb's copy carries only in-frame clones and drops some. The repertoire holds around 180,000 clones, with around 85% as singletons. The sample taken for sequencing was PBMCs. The receptors originated from a man aged 18 to 29 in good health and CMV-seronegative.

This chain's CDR3 is CSVPGQGASGYTF. The CDR3 nucleotides read TGCAGCGTACCGGGACAGGGTGCAAGCGGCTACACCTTC. The V gene is TRBV29-1, the J gene TRBJ1-2; 9 positions match TRBD1. CDR1 is SQVTM and CDR2 is ANQGSEA in the germline V gene. V shed 6 bases and J 8 bases; nucleotides not matched to a gene: 10. CDR3 length equals 13 residues.

The sample holds one count of this clone. CDR3: CASSQDRGGRYGYTF. CDR3 bases: TGTGCCAGCAGCCAAGATAGGGGGGGCAGGTATGGCTACACCTTC. The J gene is TRBJ1-2, the V gene TRBV4-2; perhaps TRBD1 as D (6 bases). V lost 0 bases to trimming and J lost 5 bases, with 13 bases between them. Germline CDR1 reads LGHNA; CDR2 reads YNFKEQ. CDR3 length: 15 residues.

The rearrangement uses TRBV7-9 and TRBJ2-1, with TRBD2 as a possible D gene (5 bases). The V end lost 6 bases, the J end lost 9 bases, and 21 bases lay between the germline ends. Germline V lookup: CDR1 SEHNR, CDR2 FQNEAQ (reference sequence). The CDR3 covers 15 residues. CDR3 sequence (DNA): TGTGCCAGCAGTTTTGGACCAGCACGGGCGGGTGAGCAGTTCTTC. This gives the protein CASSFGPARAGEQFF.

This clone was seen just once. The chain employs TRBV14 and TRBJ2-5, with TRBD2 identical over 10 bases. The CDR3 is 17 amino acids. Unmatched junction bases numbered 9, after V lost 0 bases and J lost 5 bases. Germline V gives CDR1 SGHDN, CDR2 FVKESK. The CDR3 loop reads CASSQEKASGSVETQYF. Here the CDR3 DNA reads TGTGCCAGCAGCCAAGAGAAGGCTAGCGGGAGTGTGGAGACCCAGTACTTC.

This rearrangement joins TRBV27 to TRBJ2-7, with TRBD1 identical over 12 bases. The CDR3 loop spans 14 amino acids. Germline CDR1 MNHEY, CDR2 SMNVEV (reference sequence). J was trimmed by 6 bases and V by 6 bases; bases with no gene match: 6. The CDR3 is CASRTGTGGFEQYF. CDR3 DNA sequence: TGTGCCAGCAGGACCGGGACAGGGGGCTTCGAGCAGTACTTC.

The chain employs TRBV15 and TRBJ1-1, with 7 bases aligning to TRBD1. V was clipped by 1 base and J by 3 bases; unmatched bases: 2. CDR1 and CDR2 from the germline V gene are LNHNV and YYDKDF (reference sequence). The CDR3 extends over 14 amino acids. The CDR3 reads CATSRGTGDTEAFF. CDR3 nucleotide sequence: TGTGCCACCAGCAGAGGTACAGGGGACACTGAAGCTTTCTTT.

The chain links TRBV5-6 to TRBJ2-7; TRBD1 matches 7 bases. V shed 4 bases, J shed 5 bases, and the junction held 3 bases outside the gene matches. This CDR3 has 12 residues. Germline CDR1 is SGHDT and CDR2 is YYEEEE. Here the CDR3 DNA reads TGTGCCAGCAGCATGACAGGGAACGAGCAGTACTTC. Translation gives CASSMTGNEQYF.

The J gene is TRBJ2-7, the V gene TRBV6-1, with D possibly matching TRBD2 (5 bases). This CDR3 spans 13 amino acids. The ends were cut back, 11 bases at V and 1 base at J, with 15 bases in the middle. Germline V gene data show CDR1 as MNHNS and CDR2 as SASEGT. CDR3 sequence: CASEIRGSYEQYF. The CDR3 coding sequence is TGTGCCTCCGAGATCCGGGGATCCTACGAGCAGTACTTC.

The V call is TRBV30, the J call TRBJ2-5, with 10 positions matching TRBD1. The CDR3 loop spans 12 amino acids. CDR1 is GTSNPN, CDR2 SVGIG, per germline (reference sequence). V was pared by 8 bases and J by 3 bases, with 3 bases of the junction left unmatched. In DNA form, the CDR3 reads TGTGCCATCGGGACAGGGGAAGAGACCCAGTACTTC. Translation: CAIGTGEETQYF.

CDR3 in amino acids: CASSYTGGRGHEKLFF. Here the CDR3 DNA reads TGTGCCAGCAGCTATACAGGGGGCAGGGGCCATGAAAAACTGTTTTTT. The rearrangement joins TRBV11-2 to TRBJ1-4, with TRBD1 matching 9 bases. This CDR3 contains 16 residues. V dropped 4 bases and J dropped 6; count of bases not matched to a gene: 9. Germline loops: CDR1 SGHAT, CDR2 FQNNGV.

In DNA form, the CDR3 reads TGCAGCGTCGGGACAGGGACGGAGGCCAACGTCCTGACTTTC. Its protein is CSVGTGTEANVLTF. The V gene is TRBV29-1, the J gene TRBJ2-6; 9 nucleotides align to TRBD1. Germline CDR1 is SQVTM and CDR2 is ANQGSEA. This CDR3 spans 14 amino acids. The V gene end was trimmed by 6 bases and the J gene end by 6 bases; junction bases not matched to a gene: 6.